What follows is one T cell receptor beta chain and its context. The antigen is not known. This specimen comes from a study of lymphopenia after photon versus proton radiotherapy. General observations from the study: After the lymphocyte nadir, photon-treated repertoires showed oligoclonal expansion, especially of CD8+ Temra cells. Relative stability marked proton patients; photon patients lost diversity and naive cells. In patients who died, overall survival fell as post-nadir TCR diversity dropped more.

TCRdb's copy holds only in-frame clones and misses some; the assay was immunoSEQ multiplex PCR. In the table there are some 170,000 clones, about nine tenths of which are singletons. This CDR3 region has 12 residues. With 6 bases removed from V and 5 bases from J, the gap between germline ends came to 14 bases. The germline V gene has CDR1 SQVTM and CDR2 ANQGSEA. This TCR came from a man aged 50-60 years with gastric cancer. Material: peripheral blood, obtained from a patient treated with photon-based radiotherapy. V is TRBV29-1 and J is TRBJ2-7; a possible D gene is TRBD1 (5 bases). The CDR3 sequence: CSVVWGLNEQYF. In DNA, the CDR3 is TGCAGCGTCGTGTGGGGCCTGAACGAGCAGTACTTC.